This TCR beta chain was sequenced during a study of T cells in localized non-small cell lung cancer. Whole-study findings and limits: In uninvolved adjacent lung, T cell clonality reached its highest value, exceeding tumor. The study detected a median roughly 61 of the top 100 tumor clones in adjacent lung. An association was observed between higher blood T cell density and longer overall survival.

This table comes from immunoSEQ multiplex PCR, and its TCRdb copy is limited to in-frame clones, with some not included. This table holds around 41,000 clones, roughly nine tenths found once. This clone was seen a few times. As yet, its antigen is unknown. Trimming took 2 bases from V and 1 from J; bases not matched to a gene: 7. Germline V gene sequence: CDR1 SGHRS, CDR2 YFSETQ. CDR3 length: 16 residues. This TCR came from a woman between 18 and 55 years old with stage III lung adenocarcinoma. This rearrangement joins TRBV5-1 to TRBJ1-1; 8 nucleotides agree with TRBD1. The sample consisted of peripheral blood, taken before any cancer treatment. The CDR3 DNA follows: TGCGCCAGCAGCTTAGGAACAGGGGGAACGAACACTGAAGCTTTCTTT. It translates to CASSLGTGGTNTEAFF.